This entry lists 19 T cell receptor beta chains sequenced from one sample in a study of blood T cell repertoires in COVID-19. TCRdb's copy holds only in-frame clones and misses some; the assay was immunoSEQ multiplex PCR. The repertoire includes about 170,000 clones, 85% of them detected once, and about 8.1% sits in the top ten. The sequenced sample consisted of peripheral blood. The origin of the receptors is a woman aged 80 or over with COVID-19, enrolled during active disease.

V gene TRBV6-5 combines with J gene TRBJ2-7, with 8 bases aligning to TRBD1. The germline V gene encodes CDR1 MNHEY and CDR2 SVGAGI. This CDR3 is built from 14 residues. The junction had 9 bases not matched to a gene; V was cut back by 5 bases and J by 6 bases. The CDR3 DNA follows: TGTGCCAGCAGTCGCCATGGACAGGGTCCCGAGCAGTACTTC. It codes for CASSRHGQGPEQYF.

V gene TRBV19 combines with J gene TRBJ1-2; perhaps TRBD1 as D (6 bases). With 3 bases removed from V and 3 bases from J, the gap between germline ends came to 14 bases. Germline V lookup: CDR1 LNHDA, CDR2 SQIVND (reference sequence). This CDR3 region has 15 residues. Here the CDR3 reads CASSIGWGPYYGYTF. The CDR3 DNA reads TGTGCCAGTAGTATTGGTTGGGGGCCATACTATGGCTACACCTTC. Together with reference TRBV19 and TRBJ1-2, the CDR3 gives the full variable domain: DGGITQSPKYLFRKEGQNVTLSCEQNLNHDAMYWYRQDPGQGLRLIYYSQIVNDFQKGDIAEGYSVSREKKESFPLTVTSAQKNPTAFYLCASSIGWGPYYGYTFGSGTRLTVV.

The chain recombines TRBV7-3 with TRBJ2-2; TRBD1 matches 8 bases. V lost 5 bases to trimming and J lost 7 bases; unmatched junction nucleotides: 9. Germline V gene data show CDR1 as SGHTA and CDR2 as FQGTGA. The CDR3 is 15 residues long. Written as DNA, the CDR3 is TGTGCCAGCAGCCCGTCAGGGGGCCATGGCGGGGAGCTGTTTTTT. As protein: CASSPSGGHGGELFF.

The gene calls are TRBV7-3 and TRBJ2-3; D is perhaps TRBD2 (6 bases). The CDR3 loop spans 15 amino acids. Trimming cost V 5 bases and J 2 bases, with 14 bases left between them. Looked up from germline, CDR1 is SGHTA and CDR2 is FQGTGA. The CDR3 nucleotides are TGTGCCAGCAGCCAATCCGGGACTGCCACAGATACGCAGTATTTT. It yields the protein CASSQSGTATDTQYF.

This clone was seen only once. The chain has TRBV9 and TRBJ2-3, with 12 positions matching TRBD2. This CDR3 has 16 residues. CDR1 and CDR2 (germline): SGDLS, YYNGEE. Germline trimming cut 4 bases from V and 4 bases from J; bases unmatched to any gene: 7. The CDR3 DNA reads as TGTGCCAGCAGCCAGACTAGCGGGGGAGCTGCAGATACGCAGTATTTT. Its translation is CASSQTSGGAADTQYF.

The rearrangement joins TRBV28 to TRBJ2-3; 9 bases line up with TRBD2. V lost 3 bases to trimming and J lost 3 bases; unmatched junction nucleotides: 1. The CDR3 length is 14 residues. Per germline, CDR1 MDHEN and CDR2 SYDVKM. For the CDR3, the DNA is TGTGCCAGCAGTTTTAGCGGGAGAACAGATACGCAGTATTTT. Protein: CASSFSGRTDTQYF.

The genes are TRBV3-1 (or the pseudogene TRBV3-2) and TRBJ2-2, with TRBD1 matching over 7 bases. This CDR3 region has 14 residues. Germline values: CDR1 LGHDT, CDR2 YNNKEL (reference sequence). V shed 2 bases and J 13 bases; nucleotides not matched to a gene: 10. The CDR3 DNA sequence: TGTGCCAGCAGCCAACCACCTAACAGGGGCCGGCTGTTTTTT. It translates to CASSQPPNRGRLFF.

The chain joins TRBV7-2 to TRBJ2-7; 8 positions match TRBD2. Germline CDR1 reads SGHTA; CDR2 reads FQGNSA. The trim removed 2 bases at V and 4 bases at J, leaving 7 bases unmatched. CDR3 length equals 15 residues. CDR3: CASSLLGREGYEQYF. The CDR3 nucleotides read TGTGCCAGCAGCTTACTGGGCCGGGAGGGGTACGAGCAGTACTTC.

The V and J genes are TRBV5-4 and TRBJ2-3; 7 bases are shared with TRBD1. This CDR3 spans 15 amino acids. The V and J ends lost 1 base and 3 bases, in that order; junction bases with no gene match: 5. The V gene's germline CDR1 is SGHNT and CDR2 YYREEE (reference sequence). The CDR3 sequence: CASSLRGLKTDTQYF. Here the CDR3 DNA reads TGTGCCAGCAGCTTGAGGGGGCTTAAAACAGATACGCAGTATTTT.

The gene calls are TRBV5-1 and TRBJ2-3; D may be TRBD2 (6 bases). This CDR3 is 15 amino acids long. Trimming removed 7 bases at V and 0 bases at J, with 15 bases between. CDR1 and CDR2 (germline): SGHRS, YFSETQ. CDR3 sequence reads: CASGPEGYSTDTQYF. CDR3 nucleotides: TGCGCCAGCGGCCCGGAGGGTTATAGCACAGATACGCAGTATTTT.

CDR3 sequence (DNA): TGTGCCAGCAGCTATGGTACAGCAAACACCGGGGAGCTGTTTTTT. Translating it yields CASSYGTANTGELFF. The chain employs TRBV5-4 and TRBJ2-2; no definite D call. The V gene's germline CDR1 is SGHNT and CDR2 YYREEE (reference sequence). This CDR3 contains 15 residues. Between the trimmed V and J ends, which lost 3 bases and 2 bases, there was a span of 11 bases.

The chain employs TRBV11-2 and TRBJ1-6, with 9 nucleotides matching TRBD1. The CDR3 has 15 amino acids. Per germline, CDR1 SGHAT and CDR2 FQNNGV. V lost 4 bases to trimming and J lost 9 bases; unmatched junction nucleotides: 7. The CDR3 bases are TGTGCCAGCAGCTACCGGGACAGGGTCGGTTCACCCCTCCACTTT. This codes for CASSYRDRVGSPLHF. Supplemented by reference TRBV11-2 and TRBJ1-6, the full variable domain reads EAGVAQSPRYKIIEKRQSVAFWCNPISGHATLYWYQQILGQGPKLLIQFQNNGVVDDSQLPKDRFSAERLKGVDSTLKIQPAKLEDSAVYLCASSYRDRVGSPLHFGNGTRLTVT.

The chain carries TRBV3-1 (or the pseudogene TRBV3-2) and TRBJ1-4, with 7 bases lining up with TRBD1. The CDR3 is made up of 16 amino acids. V lost 0 bases, J lost 7 bases, and 8 bases stayed unmatched. Germline V CDR1 and CDR2: LGHDT, YNNKEL (reference sequence). CDR3 coding DNA: TGTGCCAGCAGCCAAGATTTGGCGCAGGGGGGTGAAAAACTGTTTTTT. Amino acids: CASSQDLAQGGEKLFF.

V and J are TRBV11-1 and TRBJ2-5; D possibly corresponds to TRBD2 (7 bases). The V gene's germline CDR1 is SGHAT and CDR2 FQDESV (reference sequence). Trimming stripped 3 bases from V and 5 bases from J, with 19 bases between. This CDR3 has 16 residues. Written as DNA, the CDR3 is TGTGCCAGCAGCTTTTCCCTCGGGGGGCGCGGGGAGACCCAGTACTTC. This gives the protein CASSFSLGGRGETQYF.

The gene calls are TRBV5-1 and TRBJ1-4, with 10 bases lining up with TRBD1. In germline, CDR1 is SGHRS, CDR2 YFSETQ. Trimming cost V 4 bases and J 6 bases; bases outside gene matches: 3. The CDR3 is 14 residues long. This CDR3 reads CASSPGTGDEKLFF. The CDR3 DNA reads TGCGCCAGCAGCCCCGGGACAGGGGATGAAAAACTGTTTTTT.

This sequence joins TRBV7-9 and TRBJ2-7, with D maybe TRBD2 (6 bases). CDR1 is SEHNR and CDR2 is FQNEAQ in the germline V gene (reference sequence). V lost 1 base, J lost 3 bases, and 13 bases lay in between. This CDR3 spans 15 amino acids. The CDR3 DNA is TGTGCCAGCAGCTTAGATAGCGGCGGACTCTACGAGCAGTACTTC. This gives the protein CASSLDSGGLYEQYF.

The CDR3 DNA sequence: TGTGCCAGCAGCGACGTAGGGGAAGGCTACGAGCAGTACTTC. Translated, it gives CASSDVGEGYEQYF. J is TRBJ2-7 and V is TRBV7-9; maybe TRBD1 (5 bases). The CDR3 loop spans 14 amino acids. The germline V gene has CDR1 SEHNR and CDR2 FQNEAQ (reference sequence). The V and J ends lost 5 bases and 3 bases respectively, with 14 bases between them.

J is TRBJ2-1 and V is TRBV6-5, with D perhaps matching TRBD2 (7 bases). CDR3 length equals 13 residues. V was trimmed by 0 bases and J by 9 bases, leaving 9 bases between them. The germline V gene has CDR1 MNHEY and CDR2 SVGAGI. The CDR3 nucleotides are TGTGCCAGCAGTTACTCGGGGGGGGCTGAGCAGTTCTTC. This codes for CASSYSGGAEQFF.

This chain links TRBV10-3 with TRBJ2-3, with 9 nucleotides matching TRBD1. Germline CDR1 and CDR2: ENHRY and SYGVKD. This CDR3 is built from 15 residues. Germline trimming cut 4 bases from V and 2 bases from J; bases unmatched to any gene: 4. CDR3: CAISVGQGFTDTQYF. CDR3 sequence (DNA): TGTGCCATCAGTGTGGGACAGGGCTTCACAGATACGCAGTATTTT.